Below, 7 T cell receptor beta chains from the same sample are listed, as sequenced in a study of cytomegalovirus exposure and HLA in healthy donors. The PCR had 60 Vbeta and 13 Jbeta primers. Using immunoSEQ multiplex PCR, the repertoire was profiled, and TCRdb retains in-frame clones only, with some absent. The sample shows 90,000 to 100,000 clones, approximately 76% of them seen only once. The sequenced material came from PBMCs. The receptor set was obtained from a woman aged 55-75 years in good health and CMV-seropositive.

To note about this clone: A junction end diverges from the germline sequence, so it may reflect a read error. The chain uses TRBV7-9 and TRBJ2-1; D may be TRBD2 (5 bases). The CDR3 runs to 12 residues. Germline V CDR1 and CDR2: SEHNR, FQNEAQ (reference sequence). CDR3: CSSSELGRGQFF. CDR3 DNA sequence: TGTTCCAGCAGCGAACTTGGTCGGGGGCAGTTCTTC. The full variable domain, rest sourced from reference TRBV7-9 and TRBJ2-1, is DTGVSQNPRHKITKRGQNVTFRCDPISEHNRLYWYRQTLGQGPEFLTYFQNEAQLEKSRLLSDRFSAERPKGSFSTLEIQRTEQGDSAMYLCSSSELGRGQFFGPGTRLTVL.

The chain couples TRBV4-2 to TRBJ1-2; 9 nucleotides align to TRBD1. The CDR3 is 14 amino acids. V lost 1 base to trimming and J lost 6 bases; unmatched junction nucleotides: 3. Germline CDR1 is LGHNA and CDR2 is YNFKEQ. CDR3 sequence (DNA): TGTGCCAGCAGCCAAGTTGACAGGGGGAATGGCTACACCTTC. This gives the protein CASSQVDRGNGYTF.

The genes are TRBV5-6 and TRBJ2-5; TRBD2 agrees at 8 bases. The length of the CDR3 is 14 residues. The V segment lost 3 bases and the J segment 6 bases; nucleotides outside the gene matches: 7. CDR1 SGHDT and CDR2 YYEEEE come from the germline V gene. The CDR3, as DNA: TGTGCCAGCAGCTCCCGGCAGCGGGAGCAGACCCAGTACTTC. It yields the protein CASSSRQREQTQYF.

Details on this clone: One end of the junction is discordant with germline, which a read error may explain. The V call is TRBV11-1, the J call TRBJ1-1; D might be TRBD1 (5 bases). The CDR3 extends over 17 amino acids. Germline CDR1 is SGHAT and CDR2 is FQDESV (reference sequence). In DNA form, the CDR3 reads TGTGCCAGCAGCCTAGCGGGTGCGCAGGCCGGGGGATCTGAAGCTTTCTTT. Amino acid sequence: CASSLAGAQAGGSEAFF.

This chain connects TRBV11-2 to TRBJ1-4; the match to TRBD1 covers 7 bases. This CDR3 contains 14 residues. Germline V gives CDR1 SGHAT, CDR2 FQNNGV. Losses at the gene ends were 1 base for V and 11 bases for J; bases not matched to a gene: 7. CDR3 sequence: CASSLGRQGGKLFF. CDR3 DNA sequence: TGTGCCAGCAGCTTAGGCAGACAGGGAGGCAAACTGTTTTTT.

The CDR3 here is CASTPSGGSTEAFF. CDR3 nucleotide sequence: TGCGCCAGCACCCCGTCGGGGGGGAGCACTGAAGCTTTCTTT. J is TRBJ1-1 and V is TRBV5-1, with D tentatively TRBD1 (5 bases). The V and J ends lost 6 bases and 4 bases respectively, with 16 bases between them. The CDR3 covers 14 residues. Germline V CDR1 and CDR2: SGHRS, YFSETQ.

V usage is TRBV5-1 and J usage is TRBJ2-3; possibly TRBD1 for D (6 bases). V was trimmed by 4 bases and J by 3 bases, leaving 18 bases between them. This CDR3 spans 16 amino acids. Per the germline V gene, CDR1 is SGHRS and CDR2 is YFSETQ. The CDR3 reads CASSPGVVTATDTQYF. The CDR3 DNA sequence: TGCGCCAGCAGCCCAGGGGTTGTGACGGCTACAGATACGCAGTATTTT.